These T cell receptor beta chains were read from a single sample in a study of response to subunit inactivated influenza vaccine. TCRdb ran MiXCR on the RT-PCR reads and lists one entry per CDR3 protein. The sample has 500,000 to 700,000 distinct CDR3 sequences; roughly 23% are singletons. These same records also appear under a second study, on T cells expressing NK-cell markers.

The specimen was CD4+ T cells sorted from PBMCs, collected roughly 12 days after vaccination. The source is a man aged 50-60 years who received an inactivated influenza vaccine. Each CDR3 is given with its conserved first and last residue. D genes are given only for firm matches. For some rows the clone size is stated as once, few or many, or as a class when expanded; others skip it.

size: NA
J: TRBJ1-5
D: NA
V: TRBV15
DNA: TGTGCCACCAGCGTCGCAGGGTGGGATCAGCCCCAGCATTTT
CDR3: CATSVAGWDQPQHF

size: NA
J: TRBJ1-1
D: NA
V: TRBV12-2
DNA: TGTGCAAGTCGCTTAATGTCAGCCCTCATGAACACTGAAGCTTTCTTT
CDR3: CASRLMSALMNTEAFF

size: NA
J: TRBJ2-7
D: TRBD1
V: TRBV6-5
DNA: TGTGCCAGCAGTTTTGACAGGGTAGGAGGAGAGCAGTACTTC
CDR3: CASSFDRVGGEQYF

size: NA
J: TRBJ1-5
D: NA
V: TRBV4-3
DNA: TGCGCCAGCAGCCAAGCGAGGAATCAGCCCCAGCATTTT
CDR3: CASSQARNQPQHF

size: NA
J: TRBJ2-2
D: NA
V: TRBV14
DNA: TGTGCCAGCAGCAAAGATTCTTCACCGGGGTACACCGGGGAGCTGTTTTTT
CDR3: CASSKDSSPGYTGELFF

size: NA
J: TRBJ2-2
D: TRBD2
V: TRBV11-1
DNA: TGTGCCAGCAGCGATGGACTAGCGGGGCTTTCTACGAACACCGGGGAGCTGTTTTTT
CDR3: CASSDGLAGLSTNTGELFF

size: NA
J: TRBJ2-2
D: NA
V: TRBV2
DNA: TGTGCCAGCAGCAAGCCCTCTGTTAACACCGGGGAGCTGTTTTTT
CDR3: CASSKPSVNTGELFF

size: few
J: TRBJ1-4
D: NA
V: TRBV15
DNA: TGTGCCACCACGACAAGACGGATGGGGGAAGAAAAACTGTTTTTT
CDR3: CATTTRRMGEEKLFF

size: few
J: TRBJ1-1
D: NA
V: TRBV28
DNA: TGTGCCAGCAGTCCGCATAAGGGGGACACTGAAGCTTTCTTT
CDR3: CASSPHKGDTEAFF

size: NA
J: TRBJ2-1
D: TRBD1
V: TRBV28
DNA: TGTGCCAGCAGCCCGGACAGGGGACAATACAATGAGCAGTTCTTC
CDR3: CASSPDRGQYNEQFF

size: few
J: TRBJ2-1
D: NA
V: TRBV12-3/TRBV12-4
DNA: TGTGCCAGCAGTCGCCGCGGTAGCGGCTCCTACAATGAGCAGTTCTTC
CDR3: CASSRRGSGSYNEQFF

size: many
J: TRBJ2-5
D: NA
V: TRBV27
DNA: TGTGCCAGCAGTTTAGGTATTCAAGAGACCCAGTACTTC
CDR3: CASSLGIQETQYF

size: many
J: TRBJ2-7
D: NA
V: TRBV10-3
DNA: TGTGCCGCTTCGACTAGTTCGTCCGAGCAGTACTTC
CDR3: CAASTSSSEQYF

size: few
J: TRBJ2-1
D: TRBD2
V: TRBV20-1
DNA: TGCAGTGCTAGAGGCGGGAGGAGTGGGAGCAATGAGCAGTTCTTC
CDR3: CSARGGRSGSNEQFF

size: NA
J: TRBJ2-7
D: NA
V: TRBV5-6
DNA: TGTGCCAGCAGCGGGAGGACACGCAGCTCCTACGAGCAGTACTTC
CDR3: CASSGRTRSSYEQYF

size: few
J: TRBJ2-7
D: TRBD2
V: TRBV29-1
DNA: TGCAGCGCTAGACTAGCGGGAGGGCCCAACGAGCAGTACTTC
CDR3: CSARLAGGPNEQYF

size: few
J: TRBJ1-5
D: TRBD1
V: TRBV6-2/TRBV6-3
DNA: TGTGCCAGCAGCAGGGGACAGTCGAGCAATCAGCCCCAGCATTTT
CDR3: CASSRGQSSNQPQHF

size: few
J: TRBJ2-2
D: TRBD2
V: TRBV20-1
DNA: TGCAGTGCTAGTGGATGGGGACTAGCGGGAGCCGGGGAGCTGTTTTTT
CDR3: CSASGWGLAGAGELFF

size: NA
J: TRBJ1-4
D: NA
V: TRBV2
DNA: TGTGCCAGCAGTGAAACGGGAGCAAAAAATGAAAAACTGTTTTTT
CDR3: CASSETGAKNEKLFF

size: NA
J: TRBJ2-1
D: TRBD2
V: TRBV29-1
DNA: TGCAGCGTTAGCGGGACTAGCGGGGCCTACAATGAGCAGTTCTTC
CDR3: CSVSGTSGAYNEQFF

size: few
J: TRBJ2-7
D: NA
V: TRBV5-6
DNA: TGTGCCAGCAGCTTGGTTTCAGGGAACTCCTACGAGCAGTACTTC
CDR3: CASSLVSGNSYEQYF

size: NA
J: TRBJ2-7
D: NA
V: TRBV7-7
DNA: TGTGCTAGCAGCTTAGACGGGGGTAGGGAGCAGTACTTC
CDR3: CASSLDGGREQYF

size: NA
J: TRBJ2-3
D: NA
V: TRBV20-1
DNA: TGCAGTGCTAGGGGTTGGTTTAGCACAGATACGCAGTATTTT
CDR3: CSARGWFSTDTQYF

size: NA
J: TRBJ1-6
D: NA
V: TRBV10-2
DNA: TGCGCCAGCAGAGGAGTAGATAATTCACCCCTCCACTTT
CDR3: CASRGVDNSPLHF

size: NA
J: TRBJ2-5
D: TRBD1
V: TRBV20-1
DNA: TGCAGTGCTCGGGACTTCAGGACAGGGAAGGAGACCCAGTACTTC
CDR3: CSARDFRTGKETQYF

size: NA
J: TRBJ2-2
D: NA
V: TRBV12-3/TRBV12-4
DNA: TGTGCCAGCAATTGGGATGGACTCACCGGGGAGCTGTTTTTT
CDR3: CASNWDGLTGELFF

size: few
J: TRBJ1-2
D: TRBD1
V: TRBV29-1
DNA: TGCAGCGTCGGACAGGGGCGAAACTATGGCTACACCTTC
CDR3: CSVGQGRNYGYTF

size: NA
J: TRBJ2-5
D: TRBD2
V: TRBV24-1
DNA: TGTGCCACCAGTGATTGGTCAGGACTAGAGGAGACCCAGTACTTC
CDR3: CATSDWSGLEETQYF

size: NA
J: TRBJ2-3
D: NA
V: TRBV29-1
DNA: TGCAGCGTTGATGGGCAGACTCGAGGTGGCACAGATACGCAGTATTTT
CDR3: CSVDGQTRGGTDTQYF